The 25 T cell receptor beta chains listed next were all sequenced from one sample in a study of CD8 T cells in Susac syndrome. When the RNA was reverse transcribed, random hexamers were used with an input of roughly 0.45 to 1 ug. TCRdb re-called the immunoSEQ multiplex PCR reads through MiXCR, storing one row per CDR3 protein. The sample contains 200,000 to 250,000 distinct CDR3 sequences, about 94% of which appear only once. Sequenced material: CD8+ T cells from PBMCs. The receptor set was obtained from a human donor with multiple sclerosis.

The genes are TRBV29-1 and TRBJ1-1; D is possibly TRBD1 (5 bases). The germline CDR1 and CDR2 sequences are SQVTM and ANQGSEA. With 6 bases removed from V and 6 bases from J, the gap between germline ends came to 14 bases. CDR3 length: 12 amino acids. CDR3 nucleotide sequence: TGCAGCGTGGGACCCTATGGAGCTGAAGCTTTCTTT. Its protein is CSVGPYGAEAFF.

The chain joins TRBV5-4 to TRBJ1-2; weak D call: TRBD1 (5 bases). The V gene's germline CDR1 is SGHNT and CDR2 YYREEE (reference sequence). The ends were cut back, 3 bases at V and 6 bases at J, with 15 bases in the middle. The CDR3 is 14 amino acids. The CDR3 sequence: CASSSDRGWNGYTF. CDR3 DNA: TGTGCCAGCAGCTCCGACAGAGGGTGGAATGGCTACACCTTC. Supplemented by reference TRBV5-4 and TRBJ1-2, the full variable domain reads ETGVTQSPTHLIKTRGQQVTLRCSSQSGHNTVSWYQQALGQGPQFIFQYYREEENGRGNFPPRFSGLQFPNYSSELNVNALELDDSALYLCASSSDRGWNGYTFGSGTRLTVV.

The chain is built from TRBV19 and TRBJ1-5, with 7 bases fitting TRBD1. The length of the CDR3 is 14 residues. V shed 5 bases, J shed 7 bases, and the junction held 8 bases outside the gene matches. Germline values: CDR1 LNHDA, CDR2 SQIVND (reference sequence). The CDR3 loop reads CASSPRQGGQPQHF. The CDR3, as DNA: TGTGCCAGTAGTCCCCGACAGGGAGGCCAGCCCCAGCATTTT. The full variable domain, in which reference TRBV19 and TRBJ1-5 provide the parts outside the CDR3, is DGGITQSPKYLFRKEGQNVTLSCEQNLNHDAMYWYRQDPGQGLRLIYYSQIVNDFQKGDIAEGYSVSREKKESFPLTVTSAQKNPTAFYLCASSPRQGGQPQHFGDGTRLSIL.

This chain joins TRBV10-3 and TRBJ2-7; no reliable D call. V was pared by 2 bases and J by 6 bases, with 8 bases between. The germline CDR1 and CDR2 sequences are ENHRY and SYGVKD. This CDR3 is 12 amino acids long. CDR3: CAISENAPEQYF. In DNA, the CDR3 is TGTGCCATCAGTGAGAATGCGCCCGAGCAGTACTTC.

J is TRBJ1-6 and V is TRBV3-1, with D possibly being TRBD1 (5 bases). The CDR3 sequence is 17 residues long. The V gene lost 4 bases and the J gene lost 0 bases, with 13 bases spanning the gap. Germline CDR1 is LGHDT and CDR2 is YNNKEL (reference sequence). CDR3 sequence reads: CASSPGGGHSYNSPLHF. In DNA form, the CDR3 reads TGTGCCAGCAGCCCGGGGGGTGGGCACTCCTATAATTCACCCCTCCACTTT.

In its sample, this clonotype was seen once. This chain links TRBV29-1 with TRBJ2-1, with TRBD1 matching 8 bases. The germline gives CDR1 SQVTM, CDR2 ANQGSEA. The CDR3 spans 13 residues. Trimming removed 6 bases from V and 6 bases from J; junction bases left unmatched: 7. The CDR3 spells CSVWGQALNEQFF. As DNA, the CDR3 is TGCAGCGTGTGGGGACAGGCACTCAATGAGCAGTTCTTC.

V is TRBV2 and J is TRBJ2-1; 7 nucleotides match TRBD2. Per the germline V gene, CDR1 is SNHLY and CDR2 is FYNNEI. V was clipped by 0 bases and J by 8 bases; unmatched bases: 13. This CDR3 has 17 residues. CDR3 nucleotide sequence: TGTGCCAGCAGTGAAGCCTCGGTCGGACTAGGAGTACATGAGCAGTTCTTC. It specifies CASSEASVGLGVHEQFF.

This rearrangement joins TRBV9 to TRBJ1-2; D is unclear. Germline V gene data show CDR1 as SGDLS and CDR2 as YYNGEE. The CDR3 has 14 amino acids. V lost 2 bases and J lost 0, with 8 bases in between. CDR3 bases: TGTGCCAGCAGCGTCAACCGAGCTAACTATGGCTACACCTTC. It codes for CASSVNRANYGYTF.

J is TRBJ2-7 and V is TRBV5-6; D not certain. The CDR3 is 14 residues long. The V gene's germline CDR1 is SGHDT and CDR2 YYEEEE. V lost 1 base and J lost 0, with 8 bases in between. The CDR3 DNA follows: TGTGCCAGCAGCTTGAGGGTCCCCTCCTACGAGCAGTACTTC. It codes for CASSLRVPSYEQYF.

The V gene is TRBV23-1, the J gene TRBJ1-6, with 10 bases identical to TRBD1. TRBV23-1 counts as an open reading frame of uncertain function. V gave up 3 bases and J gave up 7 bases; unmatched junction bases: 3. The length of the CDR3 is 15 residues. The CDR3 nucleotides read TGCGCCAGCAGTCAGTGGACAGGGGGGAATTCACCCCTCCACTTT. Its protein product is CASSQWTGGNSPLHF.

The table lists this clonotype with a few counts. The chain links TRBV7-9 to TRBJ2-7, with D possibly matching TRBD1 (6 bases). The ends were cut back, 5 bases at V and 5 bases at J, with 13 bases in the middle. The CDR3 spans 13 residues. The germline CDR1 and CDR2 sequences are SEHNR and FQNEAQ (reference sequence). This CDR3 reads CASSPPRDNEQYF. CDR3 DNA sequence: TGTGCCAGCAGCCCTCCTCGGGACAACGAGCAGTACTTC. The whole variable domain, filled in from reference TRBV7-9 and TRBJ2-7, reads DTGVSQNPRHKITKRGQNVTFRCDPISEHNRLYWYRQTLGQGPEFLTYFQNEAQLEKSRLLSDRFSAERPKGSFSTLEIQRTEQGDSAMYLCASSPPRDNEQYFGPGTRLTVT.

The chain employs TRBV4-2 and TRBJ2-3; the D call may be TRBD1 or TRBD2 (6 bases each). Germline values: CDR1 LGHNA, CDR2 YNFKEQ. The CDR3 contains 15 residues. V was shortened by 0 bases and J by 3 bases, with 10 bases between the two germline ends. The CDR3 region is CASSQDGGGTDTQYF. The CDR3 DNA sequence: TGTGCCAGCAGCCAAGATGGAGGGGGAACAGATACGCAGTATTTT.

The chain is built from TRBV5-6 and TRBJ1-2; 9 bases map to TRBD1. The junction had 6 bases not matched to a gene; V was cut back by 5 bases and J by 4 bases. Looked up from germline, CDR1 is SGHDT and CDR2 is YYEEEE. This CDR3 has 14 amino acids. CDR3 nucleotide sequence: TGTGCCAGCAGTGACGGACAGGGGCCCTATGGCTACACCTTC. As protein: CASSDGQGPYGYTF.

CDR3 loop: CASSYLIPVQGSDTQYF. The CDR3 DNA is TGTGCCAGCAGTTACTTAATACCGGTCCAGGGCTCAGATACGCAGTATTTT. The chain couples TRBV6-5 to TRBJ2-3, with D possibly matching TRBD1 (5 bases). The CDR3 is made up of 17 amino acids. The ends were cut back, 1 base at V and 4 bases at J, with 18 bases in the middle. Germline V gene sequence: CDR1 MNHEY, CDR2 SVGAGI.

This chain links TRBV7-9 with TRBJ1-2, with D perhaps TRBD1 (5 bases). CDR3 size: 15 residues. CDR1 is SEHNR, CDR2 FQNEAQ, per germline (reference sequence). Trimming removed 4 bases from V and 4 bases from J, with 16 bases in between. CDR3 coding DNA: TGTGCCAGCAGCTCCGCTTCGACAGAGGTCTATGGCTACACCTTC. This translates into CASSSASTEVYGYTF. Variable domain in full (rest from reference TRBV7-9 and TRBJ1-2): DTGVSQNPRHKITKRGQNVTFRCDPISEHNRLYWYRQTLGQGPEFLTYFQNEAQLEKSRLLSDRFSAERPKGSFSTLEIQRTEQGDSAMYLCASSSASTEVYGYTFGSGTRLTVV.

The chain links TRBV7-9 to TRBJ1-1, with TRBD1 as a possible D gene (6 bases). This CDR3 has 14 residues. Trimming took off 3 bases at V and 2 bases at J, with 10 bases between the two ends. The germline CDR1 and CDR2 sequences are SEHNR and FQNEAQ (reference sequence). CDR3 coding DNA: TGTGCCAGCAGCTTTACAGGGATTAACACTGAAGCTTTCTTT. Its protein is CASSFTGINTEAFF.

V is TRBV27 and J is TRBJ1-6, with D perhaps TRBD1 (6 bases). This CDR3 is built from 14 residues. V lost 5 bases and J lost 7, with 12 bases in between. Germline V gives CDR1 MNHEY, CDR2 SMNVEV (reference sequence). This chain's CDR3 is CASSQQGVNSPLHF. CDR3 in DNA: TGTGCCAGCAGTCAACAGGGTGTGAATTCACCCCTCCACTTT.

The sample holds many counts of this clonotype. The chain recombines TRBV6-2 or TRBV6-3 with TRBJ2-1; D call uncertain. CDR3 size: 13 residues. Looked up from germline, CDR1 is MNHEY and CDR2 is SVGEGT. V gave up 6 bases and J gave up 0 bases, with 6 bases separating them. CDR3 nucleotides: TGTGCCAGCAGCCCGAGCTCCTACAATGAGCAGTTCTTC. Translation: CASSPSSYNEQFF.

The rearrangement links TRBV12-3 or TRBV12-4 to TRBJ2-1; tentative D call: TRBD1 (5 bases). This CDR3 spans 12 amino acids. V gave up 10 bases and J gave up 2 bases, with 9 bases separating them. The CDR3 bases are TGTGCCATGGGGCTAGCCTACAATGAGCAGTTCTTC. It translates to CAMGLAYNEQFF.

V is TRBV27 and J is TRBJ1-2; D uncertain. V lost 7 bases and J lost 4, with 13 bases in between. From germline, CDR1 is MNHEY and CDR2 SMNVEV (reference sequence). The CDR3 consists of 13 residues. CDR3 loop: CASTPAAGYGYTF. CDR3 coding DNA: TGTGCCAGCACCCCGGCCGCGGGCTATGGCTACACCTTC.

J is TRBJ2-5 and V is TRBV6-6, with D tentatively TRBD1 or TRBD2 (5 bases each). The CDR3 totals 13 residues. Germline V lookup: CDR1 MNHNY, CDR2 SVGAGI (reference sequence). V lost 4 bases to trimming and J lost 5 bases, with 11 bases between them. In DNA form, the CDR3 reads TGTGCCAGCAGTTGGGACCGGGATGAGACCCAGTACTTC. Translated: CASSWDRDETQYF.

V usage is TRBV9 and J usage is TRBJ2-3; 11 bases agree with TRBD2. J gave up 2 bases and V 3 bases, and 8 bases lay outside the gene matches. The germline CDR1 and CDR2 sequences are SGDLS and YYNGEE. The CDR3 totals 17 residues. The chain's CDR3 is CASSDDGTSGPTDTQYF. CDR3 DNA sequence: TGTGCCAGCAGCGACGACGGGACTAGCGGACCCACAGATACGCAGTATTTT.

This rearrangement joins TRBV14 to TRBJ2-1, with 13 nucleotides matching TRBD2. The CDR3 is made up of 16 amino acids. The J segment lost 8 bases and the V segment lost 4 bases, leaving 8 bases of the junction unmatched. Germline lookup yields CDR1 SGHDN and CDR2 FVKESK. CDR3 coding DNA: TGTGCCAGCAGCCGGCTACTAGCGGGAGGGCGGGATGAGCAGTTCTTC. This gives the protein CASSRLLAGGRDEQFF.

This sequence joins TRBV29-1 and TRBJ1-1, with no clear D. The CDR3 covers 17 residues. Germline V gives CDR1 SQVTM, CDR2 ANQGSEA. The ends were cut back, 0 bases at V and 0 bases at J, with 17 bases in the middle. The CDR3 loop reads CSVEDFGMGYMNTEAFF. The CDR3 DNA reads TGCAGCGTTGAAGATTTTGGGATGGGTTACATGAACACTGAAGCTTTCTTT.

The genes are TRBV3-1 and TRBJ2-2; TRBD1 agrees at 9 bases. J gave up 6 bases and V 2 bases, and 22 bases lay outside the gene matches. The germline V gene has CDR1 LGHDT and CDR2 YNNKEL (reference sequence). This CDR3 spans 21 amino acids. CDR3 DNA sequence: TGTGCCAGCAGCCAACTACCCGGTTCACGGGACAGGGAAGCAAGAGCCGGGGAGCTGTTTTTT. Amino acid sequence: CASSQLPGSRDREARAGELFF.